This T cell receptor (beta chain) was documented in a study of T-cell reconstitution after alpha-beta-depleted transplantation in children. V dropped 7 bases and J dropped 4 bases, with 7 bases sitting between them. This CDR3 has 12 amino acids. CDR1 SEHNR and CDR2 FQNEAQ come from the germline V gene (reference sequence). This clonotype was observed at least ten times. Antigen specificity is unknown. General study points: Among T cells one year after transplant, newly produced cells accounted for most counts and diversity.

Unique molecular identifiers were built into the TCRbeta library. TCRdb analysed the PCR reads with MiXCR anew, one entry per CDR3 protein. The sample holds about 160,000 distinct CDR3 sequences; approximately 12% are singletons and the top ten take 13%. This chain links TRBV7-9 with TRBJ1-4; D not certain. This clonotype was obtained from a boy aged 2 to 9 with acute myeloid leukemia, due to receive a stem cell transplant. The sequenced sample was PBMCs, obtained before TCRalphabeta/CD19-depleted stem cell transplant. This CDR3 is CASNRDNEKLFF. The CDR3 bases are TGTGCCAGCAACAGAGATAATGAAAAACTGTTTTTT.